This TCR beta chain is drawn from a study of identical twins. Among all donors, each was a healthy Caucasian. A universal primer site was created by template switching, with the cDNA bearing unique molecular identifiers. TCRdb re-called the 5' RACE reads through MiXCR, storing one row per CDR3 protein. This sample carries about 470,000 distinct CDR3 sequences, approximately 24% of them seen once, and the ten largest clones take around 3%. This clonotype has at least ten counts. These data also formed part of another study, on T cells expressing NK-cell markers. This second study notes: HCMV seropositivity marked seven of the eight sequenced donors; one was seronegative. There were several donors in whom these clonotypes also led the CD3+CD56-NKG2C+ fraction.

Sequencing was done on a sample of CD4+ T cells sorted from blood. This receptor was taken from a woman aged 18-29 years in good health.

CDR3 nucleotide sequence: TGTGCCAGCAGCGCCCGACAGGGTTTGGGGAGGAATGAGCAGTTCTTC. It yields the protein CASSARQGLGRNEQFF. The J gene is TRBJ2-1, the V gene TRBV7-9, with D maybe TRBD1 (7 bases). The CDR3 loop spans 16 amino acids. From germline, CDR1 is SEHNR and CDR2 FQNEAQ (reference sequence). The germline V and J ends were trimmed by 5 bases and 7 bases, with 21 bases remaining between them.